The 31 T cell receptor beta chains in this list originate from one sample, sequenced in a study of blood T cell repertoires in COVID-19. Method: immunoSEQ multiplex PCR; TCRdb's copy keeps in-frame clones and lacks some. The data contain 200,000 to 250,000 clones, around 89% of them seen just once; the ten biggest clones take up more than 4.5%. Sequenced input: peripheral blood. The receptors originated from a woman aged 40 to 55 with acute or convalescent COVID-19.

The J gene is TRBJ2-1, the V gene TRBV2; D may be TRBD1 (6 bases). Trimming stripped 11 bases from V and 9 bases from J, with 11 bases between. This CDR3 spans 10 amino acids. Germline V CDR1 and CDR2: SNHLY, FYNNEI. The CDR3 region is CASLGGEQFF. In DNA, the CDR3 is TGTGCCTCTTTAGGGGGTGAGCAGTTCTTC.

The chain combines TRBV21-1 with TRBJ1-1. TRBV21-1 is a pseudogene locus. The CDR3 totals 12 residues. CDR3 sequence (DNA): TGTGCCAGCAGCAAAGGTATCACTGAAGCTTTCTTT. It codes for CASSKGITEAFF.

The chain joins TRBV6-6 to TRBJ1-4; D may be TRBD1 (6 bases). The CDR3 contains 16 residues. Trimming took 2 bases from V and 7 from J, leaving 17 bases between them. Germline V CDR1 and CDR2: MNHNY, SVGAGI (reference sequence). The chain's CDR3 is CASSYPDGGGGEKLFF. DNA of the CDR3: TGTGCCAGCAGTTACCCAGATGGGGGCGGGGGTGAAAAACTGTTTTTT.

The V call is TRBV18, the J call TRBJ1-3, with D uncertain. The CDR3 is 12 amino acids. Germline CDR1 KGHSH, CDR2 LQKENI. Trimming removed 0 bases from V and 10 bases from J, with 7 bases in between. The CDR3 region has the DNA TGTGCCAGCTCACCACCCCACGGGACCATATATTTT. It encodes CASSPPHGTIYF.

The rearrangement uses TRBV6-5 and TRBJ2-7; perhaps TRBD2 as D (5 bases). In germline, CDR1 is MNHEY, CDR2 SVGAGI. Trimming left V 4 bases short and J 3 bases short, with 7 bases between. CDR3 size: 12 residues. The CDR3 sequence: CASSSGIYEQYV. The CDR3 DNA sequence: TGTGCCAGCAGTTCGGGGATCTACGAGCAGTACGTC.

This CDR3 reads CSVAATANSGNTIYF. The CDR3 DNA follows: TGCAGCGTTGCAGCGACAGCCAACTCTGGAAACACCATATATTTT. V gene TRBV29-1 combines with J gene TRBJ1-3; TRBD1 might be the D (5 bases). Trimming pared 4 bases from V and 0 bases from J, leaving 13 bases between. This CDR3 is built from 15 residues. CDR1 SQVTM and CDR2 ANQGSEA come from the germline V gene.

The chain is built from TRBV19 and TRBJ1-5; D call uncertain. The CDR3 sequence is 13 residues long. Germline lookup yields CDR1 LNHDA and CDR2 SQIVND (reference sequence). Trimming cost V 3 bases and J 8 bases, with 11 bases left between them. The CDR3 bases are TGTGCCAGTAGTATCGTCGGGAGGGAGCCCCAGCATTTT. Its protein product is CASSIVGREPQHF.

This chain connects TRBV12-5 to TRBJ2-2; weak D call: TRBD2 (6 bases). V was shortened by 6 bases and J by 5 bases, with 13 bases between the two germline ends. Germline assignment: CDR1 LGHNT and CDR2 FRNRAP. The CDR3 consists of 14 residues. This CDR3 reads CASGSLGGTGELFF. The DNA of the CDR3 is TGTGCTAGTGGCTCCCTCGGGGGTACCGGGGAGCTGTTTTTT.

The chain couples TRBV9 to TRBJ1-2; 8 positions agree with TRBD1. CDR1 and CDR2 (germline): SGDLS, YYNGEE. The length of the CDR3 is 15 residues. After removal of 4 bases from V and 4 bases from J, the junction contained 9 bases not matched to a gene. The DNA for the CDR3 is TGTGCCAGCAGCCCTTACTCCGGGACAGGCTATGGCTACACCTTC. Protein sequence: CASSPYSGTGYGYTF.

The CDR3: CASSTRQARERGELFF. The CDR3 nucleotides read TGTGCCAGCAGCACCCGACAGGCCCGTGAACGCGGGGAGCTGTTTTTT. The rearrangement links TRBV7-9 to TRBJ2-2; a weak D match, TRBD1 (6 bases). This CDR3 is built from 16 residues. Germline CDR1 reads SEHNR; CDR2 reads FQNEAQ (reference sequence). V was cut by 5 bases and J by 7 bases, with 20 bases left in between. Variable domain in full (rest from reference TRBV7-9 and TRBJ2-2): DTGVSQNPRHKITKRGQNVTFRCDPISEHNRLYWYRQTLGQGPEFLTYFQNEAQLEKSRLLSDRFSAERPKGSFSTLEIQRTEQGDSAMYLCASSTRQARERGELFFGEGSRLTVL.

The chain employs TRBV2 and TRBJ1-5; possibly TRBD1 for D (6 bases). The CDR3 totals 14 residues. Trimming shortened V by 7 bases and J by 6 bases, and 16 bases separated the two germline ends. Germline values: CDR1 SNHLY, CDR2 FYNNEI. CDR3 sequence (DNA): TGTGCCAGCAAGTCTCCAGGGGTGAGTCAGCCCCAGCATTTT. Its translation is CASKSPGVSQPQHF.

This clone showed up just once. The V call is TRBV2, the J call TRBJ1-6, with a possible D match to TRBD1 (6 bases). Germline loops: CDR1 SNHLY, CDR2 FYNNEI. The ends were cut back, 4 bases at V and 6 bases at J, with 10 bases in the middle. CDR3 size: 14 residues. The CDR3 bases are TGTGCCAGCAGTGTTCAGGGGAGTAATTCACCCCTCCACTTT. Protein sequence: CASSVQGSNSPLHF.

This clone was detected only once. This chain links TRBV27 with TRBJ2-5; the D gene is possibly TRBD2 (7 bases). This CDR3 has 14 residues. Germline V gives CDR1 MNHEY, CDR2 SMNVEV (reference sequence). V was pared by 5 bases and J by 5 bases, with 15 bases between. DNA of the CDR3: TGTGCCAGCAGTCTCCGCGGGGGCCAGGAGACCCAGTACTTC. It encodes CASSLRGGQETQYF.

The chain carries TRBV30 and TRBJ1-3, with D unresolved. The ends were cut back, 2 bases at V and 8 bases at J, with 10 bases in the middle. The CDR3 sequence is 12 residues long. The germline V gene has CDR1 GTSNPN and CDR2 SVGIG (reference sequence). CDR3 in DNA: TGTGCCTGGAGTTACAGTGGGTACACCATATATTTT. Protein: CAWSYSGYTIYF.

This clone occurred once. The rearrangement links TRBV12-3 or TRBV12-4 to TRBJ2-1, with 10 bases lining up with TRBD2. The junction had 2 bases not matched to a gene; V was cut back by 6 bases and J by 6 bases. The CDR3 is made up of 13 amino acids. CDR3 in amino acids: CASRLAGSNEQFF. Here the CDR3 DNA reads TGTGCCAGCAGACTAGCGGGGAGCAATGAGCAGTTCTTC.

V is TRBV11-2 and J is TRBJ2-5; maybe TRBD2 (6 bases). V gave up 3 bases and J gave up 5 bases, with 13 bases separating them. The CDR3 runs 14 residues. The germline gives CDR1 SGHAT, CDR2 FQNNGV. CDR3 residues: CASSFRLGPETQYF. The CDR3 DNA is TGTGCCAGCAGCTTCAGACTAGGCCCGGAGACCCAGTACTTC.

The chain employs TRBV6-4 and TRBJ2-3; the match to TRBD1 covers 10 bases. Germline V gives CDR1 MRHNA, CDR2 SNTAGT. J lost 3 bases, V lost 5 bases, and 5 bases had no gene match. The length of the CDR3 is 15 residues. The CDR3 is CASSMTGGETDTQYF. The DNA for the CDR3 is TGTGCCAGCAGTATGACAGGGGGCGAGACAGATACGCAGTATTTT.

The J gene is TRBJ2-3, the V gene TRBV7-2; 13 bases align to TRBD2. The CDR3 totals 15 residues. Losses at the gene ends were 1 base for V and 13 bases for J; bases not matched to a gene: 8. Germline-derived CDR1 and CDR2 are SGHTA and FQGNSA. CDR3 protein: CASSLGTSGGNREYF. The CDR3 DNA follows: TGTGCCAGCAGCTTAGGGACTAGCGGGGGCAATCGGGAGTATTTT. The variable domain in full, completed from reference TRBV7-2 and TRBJ2-3, reads GAGVSQSPSNKVTEKGKDVELRCDPISGHTALYWYRQSLGQGLEFLIYFQGNSAPDKSGLPSDRFSAERTGGSVSTLTIQRTQQEDSAVYLCASSLGTSGGNREYFGPGTRLTVL.

The rearrangement uses TRBV4-1 and TRBJ2-1, with TRBD2 matching 9 bases. CDR3 length: 16 residues. V lost 1 base and J lost 0; bases outside the gene matches: 1. CDR1 and CDR2 from the germline V gene are MGHRA and YSYEKL. The CDR3 reads CASSQGTSVSYNEQFF. The CDR3 DNA follows: TGCGCCAGCAGCCAAGGGACTAGCGTCTCCTACAATGAGCAGTTCTTC.

The chain uses TRBV27 and TRBJ2-7; a weak D match, TRBD1 (6 bases). From germline, CDR1 is MNHEY and CDR2 SMNVEV (reference sequence). This CDR3 spans 13 amino acids. V was shortened by 6 bases and J by 4 bases, with 13 bases between the two germline ends. The CDR3, as DNA: TGTGCCAGCAGATTAGCACAGGGATACGAGCAGTACGTC. Translating it yields CASRLAQGYEQYV.

J is TRBJ2-3 and V is TRBV7-2; D gene unclear. V was clipped by 0 bases and J by 6 bases, with 4 bases between them. This CDR3 contains 12 residues. The V gene's germline CDR1 is SGHTA and CDR2 FQGNSA. The CDR3 DNA sequence: TGTGCCAGCAGCTTAGCGCAGGATACGCAGTATTTT. Its translation: CASSLAQDTQYF.

The chain combines TRBV9 with TRBJ2-1; a weak D match, TRBD1 (5 bases). Per the germline V gene, CDR1 is SGDLS and CDR2 is YYNGEE. V lost 2 bases, J lost 4 bases, and 7 bases lay in between. The CDR3 runs to 13 residues. The CDR3 DNA follows: TGTGCCAGCAGCGTCAGGGAATACAATGAGCAGTTCTTC. This translates into CASSVREYNEQFF.

The J gene is TRBJ1-3, the V gene TRBV11-2; TRBD1 might be the D (5 bases). Germline-derived CDR1 and CDR2 are SGHAT and FQNNGV. This CDR3 is built from 16 residues. Trimming pared 4 bases from V and 0 bases from J, leaving 13 bases between. CDR3 nucleotide sequence: TGTGCCAGCAGCTCGCAGGGTTTACACTCTGGAAACACCATATATTTT. As protein: CASSSQGLHSGNTIYF. Variable domain in full (rest from reference TRBV11-2 and TRBJ1-3): EAGVAQSPRYKIIEKRQSVAFWCNPISGHATLYWYQQILGQGPKLLIQFQNNGVVDDSQLPKDRFSAERLKGVDSTLKIQPAKLEDSAVYLCASSSQGLHSGNTIYFGEGSWLTVV.

The sample holds a few counts of this clone. The rearrangement joins TRBV7-9 to TRBJ2-1; D is undetermined. Germline-derived CDR1 and CDR2 are SEHNR and FQNEAQ (reference sequence). CDR3 length equals 13 residues. Trimming took 3 bases from V and 4 from J, leaving 7 bases between them. CDR3 protein: CASSLFEYNEQFF. Written as DNA, the CDR3 is TGTGCCAGCAGCTTGTTCGAGTACAATGAGCAGTTCTTC.

This rearrangement joins TRBV7-8 to TRBJ2-7, with 9 positions matching TRBD2. CDR1 and CDR2 from the germline V gene are SGHVS and FQNEAQ. There are 14 residues in the CDR3. Trimming removed 3 bases from V and 9 bases from J; junction bases left unmatched: 9. For the CDR3, the DNA is TGTGCCAGCAGCTTGGGCCAGCGGGGGGCGTCGCAGTACGTC. As protein: CASSLGQRGASQYV.

The J gene is TRBJ1-6, the V gene TRBV2; TRBD1 agrees at 7 bases. The CDR3 consists of 18 residues. Germline V gene sequence: CDR1 SNHLY, CDR2 FYNNEI. With V trimmed by 6 bases and J by 0 bases, 11 bases remained unmatched. CDR3 bases: TGTGCCAGCAGATCTACAGGGGTGAGGAGCTCCTATAATTCACCCCTCCACTTT. It codes for CASRSTGVRSSYNSPLHF.

J is TRBJ2-5 and V is TRBV5-6; weak D call: TRBD1 (6 bases). The CDR3 consists of 14 residues. CDR1 and CDR2 (germline): SGHDT, YYEEEE. Trimming shortened V by 4 bases and J by 5 bases, and 15 bases separated the two germline ends. CDR3 sequence (DNA): TGTGCCAGCAGCCCCATTCCGAGGGGGGAGACCCAGTACTTC. This sequence encodes CASSPIPRGETQYF.

The CDR3 sequence is CASSGLGDRETQYF. The CDR3 bases are TGTGCCAGCAGCGGGCTCGGGGACAGGGAGACCCAGTACTTC. The chain links TRBV5-6 to TRBJ2-5, with TRBD1 matching 8 bases. CDR3 length: 14 residues. V lost 4 bases, J lost 5 bases, and 7 bases stayed unmatched. Germline V gives CDR1 SGHDT, CDR2 YYEEEE.

V and J are TRBV27 and TRBJ1-3, with D perhaps TRBD1 (6 bases). The CDR3 runs 14 residues. Germline CDR1 reads MNHEY; CDR2 reads SMNVEV (reference sequence). Trimming pared 4 bases from V and 4 bases from J, leaving 11 bases between. Here the CDR3 DNA reads TGTGCCAGCAGTTACGGGGGGCCGGGAAACACCATATATTTT. Its translation is CASSYGGPGNTIYF.

This chain uses TRBV28 with TRBJ1-3; D may be TRBD1 (5 bases). The CDR3 is 13 residues long. V shed 7 bases and J shed 4 bases, with 11 bases lying between them. Germline V gene sequence: CDR1 MDHEN, CDR2 SYDVKM. DNA of the CDR3: TGTGCCAGCAAGCAGGGTTACGGAAACACCATATATTTT. Amino acid sequence: CASKQGYGNTIYF.

This clone appeared a single time. The V gene is TRBV6-6, the J gene TRBJ2-3; possibly TRBD2 for D (6 bases). The CDR3 spans 18 residues. Trimming took off 5 bases at V and 2 bases at J, with 23 bases between the two ends. Looked up from germline, CDR1 is MNHNY and CDR2 is SVGAGI (reference sequence). The CDR3 here is CASSPAWGVRSPTDTQYF. CDR3 bases: TGTGCCAGCAGTCCAGCTTGGGGGGTCAGAAGTCCCACAGATACGCAGTATTTT.